A selection of T cell receptor beta chains follows, all from one sample in a study of cytomegalovirus exposure and HLA in healthy donors. Using immunoSEQ multiplex PCR, the repertoire was profiled, and TCRdb retains in-frame clones only, with some absent. The sample carries around 90,000 clones, over 60% recorded once. Specimen: PBMCs. These receptors originate from a woman in her forties or fifties in good health and CMV-seropositive. CDR3s include the opening cysteine and the closing phenylalanine or tryptophan. D genes are given only for firm matches. Only part of the rows carry a size: once, few, many, or a class if the clone is expanded.

V gene	D gene	clone size	J gene	CDR3 protein	CDR3 DNA
TRBV2	TRBD1	few	TRBJ2-7	CASSGDSYEQYF	TGTGCCAGCAGTGGGGACAGCTACGAGCAGTACTTC
TRBV9	TRBD2	.	TRBJ2-5	CASSVGLAGGQETQYF	TGTGCCAGCAGCGTAGGACTAGCGGGGGGGCAAGAGACCCAGTACTTC
TRBV13	TRBD1	.	TRBJ1-2	CASSSGQYYGYTF	TGTGCCAGCAGCTCGGGACAGTACTATGGCTACACCTTC
TRBV18	.	few	TRBJ1-3	CASSPQGAGTGNTIYF	TGTGCCAGCTCACCGCAAGGTGCTGGGACAGGAAACACCATATATTTT
TRBV5-1	.	few	TRBJ2-2	CASSVGITTRGGELFF	TGCGCCAGCAGCGTAGGTATCACAACCAGAGGCGGGGAGCTGTTTTTT
TRBV11-3	.	.	TRBJ2-6	CASSRDSSGANVLTF	TGTGCCAGCAGCCGAGACAGTTCTGGGGCCAACGTCCTGACTTTC
TRBV30	TRBD1	.	TRBJ1-5	CALDGPGQGGNQPQHF	TGTGCCTTGGACGGCCCCGGACAGGGCGGCAATCAGCCCCAGCATTTT
TRBV28	.	once	TRBJ1-4	CASSRDKNNEKLFF	TGTGCCAGCAGTCGCGACAAGAATAATGAAAAACTGTTTTTT
TRBV5-6	.	.	TRBJ1-1	CASSPGVNTEAFF	TGTGCCAGCAGCCCCGGGGTGAACACTGAAGCTTTCTTT
TRBV21-1	.	.	TRBJ1-2	CASSKVGGAEGYTF	TGTGCCAGCAGCAAAGTAGGGGGCGCAGAGGGCTACACCTTC
TRBV5-1	TRBD2	once	TRBJ2-5	CASSYGLAKETQYF	TGCGCCAGCAGCTACGGACTAGCGAAAGAGACCCAGTACTTC
TRBV6-1	TRBD2	.	TRBJ2-7	CASSAGGEQYF	TGTGCCAGCAGTGCGGGGGGCGAGCAGTACTTC
TRBV1	.	.	TRBJ1-3	CTSSIRRSSGNTIYF	TGCACCAGCAGCATAAGACGGAGCTCTGGAAACACCATATATTTT
TRBV5-1	TRBD1	.	TRBJ1-2	CASSSGQGEEDGYTF	TGCGCCAGCAGCTCCGGACAGGGAGAGGAAGATGGCTACACCTTC
TRBV4-1	TRBD2	.	TRBJ2-4	CASSQEGSGGAKNIQYF	TGCGCCAGCAGCCAAGAAGGTAGCGGGGGGGCCAAAAACATTCAGTACTTC
TRBV30	.	.	TRBJ1-1	CAWSVESGWWTEAFF	TGTGCCTGGAGTGTGGAGTCAGGGTGGTGGACTGAAGCTTTCTTT
TRBV6-1	.	few	TRBJ1-2	CASSEWQGMDYGYTF	TGTGCCAGCAGTGAATGGCAGGGGATGGACTATGGCTACACCTTC
TRBV5-1	TRBD1	.	TRBJ1-3	CASRQGQGLGNTIYF	TGCGCCAGCAGACAGGGACAGGGTTTAGGAAACACCATATATTTT
TRBV9	.	.	TRBJ1-4	CASSLSTGPNEKLFF	TGTGCCAGCAGCCTCAGCACAGGGCCAAATGAAAAACTGTTTTTT
TRBV15	TRBD2	few	TRBJ2-1	CATSVSGGALSYNEQFF	TGTGCCACCAGCGTAAGCGGGGGGGCCCTCTCCTACAATGAGCAGTTCTTC
TRBV5-1	TRBD1	.	TRBJ1-1	CASSRGQAGLGTEAFF	TGCGCCAGCAGCAGAGGACAGGCTGGTTTGGGCACTGAAGCTTTCTTT
TRBV9	TRBD2	.	TRBJ2-5	CASSASGLQETQYF	TGTGCCAGCAGCGCTAGCGGGCTCCAAGAGACCCAGTACTTC
TRBV9	TRBD1	.	TRBJ1-4	CASSIGTGSREKLFF	TGTGCCAGCAGCATCGGGACAGGGTCTCGGGAAAAACTGTTTTTT
TRBV30	TRBD1	.	TRBJ1-1	CAWSELRDRGEAFF	TGTGCCTGGAGTGAACTCAGGGACAGGGGTGAAGCTTTCTTT
TRBV5-1	.	.	TRBJ1-1	CASSLEWAGTEAFF	TGCGCCAGCAGCTTGGAGTGGGCCGGCACTGAAGCTTTCTTT
TRBV7-9	.	.	TRBJ1-1	CASSHTAGNTEAFF	TGTGCCAGCAGCCATACAGCGGGGAACACTGAAGCTTTCTTT
TRBV27	.	.	TRBJ2-3	CASSLATDTQYF	TGTGCCAGCAGTTTAGCGACAGATACGCAGTATTTT
TRBV27	.	.	TRBJ2-2	CASARRVGTGELFF	TGTGCCAGCGCCCGGAGGGTAGGGACCGGGGAGCTGTTTTTT
TRBV5-1	TRBD1	.	TRBJ2-7	CASSLGTVDEQYF	TGCGCCAGCAGCCTAGGGACAGTAGACGAGCAGTACTTC
TRBV7-6	.	.	TRBJ2-5	CASSLGLSGWAETQYF	TGTGCCAGCAGCTTAGGGCTCTCAGGGTGGGCAGAGACCCAGTACTTC